This TCR beta chain was profiled in a study of blood T cells in healthy people across ages. The germline CDR1 and CDR2 sequences are SGHTA and FQGNSA. The CDR3 runs 13 residues. V lost 4 bases, J lost 1 base, and 7 bases lay in between. PCR was performed a second time for about 7 to 11 cycles using a sample-barcoded 5' primer and a J-beta primer mix. TCRdb ran MiXCR on the 5' RACE reads and lists one entry per CDR3 protein. The sample holds fewer than 1.5 million distinct CDR3 sequences, approximately 40% seen once. This receptor was obtained from a woman under 30 in good health. Sequenced input: blood. V gene TRBV7-2 combines with J gene TRBJ1-1; D is perhaps TRBD1 (5 bases). The CDR3: CASSCRENTEAFF. The CDR3, as DNA: TGTGCCAGCAGCTGCAGGGAGAACACTGAAGCTTTCTTT.